This entry is about one TCR beta chain. The antigen is not known. Time point reported: blood 2 weeks post-SBRT. Treatment: 15 Gy SBRT to primary tumor, nephrectomy 4 weeks later. After SBRT, blood was collected at 2 and 4 weeks, plus baseline. The tumor was a clear cell renal cell carcinoma. The data derive from a study of radiation and T cells in renal cell carcinoma. Overall study: Nephrectomy followed 15 Gy stereotactic body radiation by 4 weeks.

Trimming cost V 6 bases and J 0 bases, with 10 bases left between them. Germline values: CDR1 KGHSH, CDR2 LQKENI. The CDR3 loop spans 14 amino acids. Study-level results: Pretreatment tumor biopsies were lacking, so baseline clonotypes are unknown.

Sequencing was performed with immunoSEQ multiplex PCR; in TCRdb, only in-frame clones are kept and a portion is missing. The table records around 26,000 clones, roughly 80% of them present only once. The source of this sequence is a man aged 60 to 75 with renal cell carcinoma. The chain combines TRBV18 with TRBJ2-3; no definite D call. This specimen was blood, taken from a patient whose treatment included radiotherapy and nephrectomy. Here the CDR3 reads CASSPGRSTDTQYF. CDR3 nucleotide sequence: TGTGCCAGCTCCCCCGGCAGGAGCACAGATACGCAGTATTTT.